This T cell receptor beta chain was sequenced in a study of blood T cell repertoires in COVID-19. About the study: Researchers got acute and convalescent COVID-19 samples from the United States, Italy and Spain. Nucleic acid was either cDNA or gDNA, and it came from T cells, B-cell-depleted T cells, or PBMCs.

Germline V gene sequence: CDR1 LNHNV, CDR2 YYDKDF (reference sequence). The CDR3 spans 14 residues. Trimming shortened V by 1 base and J by 10 bases, and 13 bases separated the two germline ends. Authors' data handling: Researchers report that nucleated cell counts were estimated from reference gene primer amplification. Profiling relied on immunoSEQ multiplex PCR, and the TCRdb table lists in-frame clones only, not all of them. That table furnishes V, J and clone size, whereas the DNA furnished D and trimming. The table includes around 180,000 clones, 70% to 85% detected once. Sequencing was performed on peripheral blood. This clonotype originated in a human donor in a cohort sampled during active COVID-19. The chain recombines TRBV15 with TRBJ1-4, with D possibly being TRBD1 (5 bases). CDR3 region: CATSRGGDRRKLFF. As DNA, the CDR3 is TGTGCCACCAGCAGAGGGGGGGATCGGCGAAAACTGTTTTTT.